This TCR beta chain was captured in a study of radiation and T cells in renal cell carcinoma. Study summary: Nephrectomy followed 15 Gy stereotactic body radiation by 4 weeks. Broader study findings: From baseline, blood top tumor clonotypes peaked at 2 weeks post-radiation. No pretreatment tumor biopsies were available for baseline clonotypes.

Note on this clone: The antigen remains undetermined.

Using immunoSEQ multiplex PCR, the repertoire was profiled, and TCRdb retains in-frame clones only, with some absent. Of about 130,000 clones detected, approximately 90% appear once; the ten largest clones hold almost 6%. Time point defined: blood 2 weeks post-SBRT. As to treatment: 15 Gy SBRT to primary tumor, nephrectomy 4 weeks later. Serial blood draws occurred at baseline and 2 and 4 weeks post-SBRT. The CDR3 loop spans 14 amino acids. V lost 2 bases to trimming and J lost 3 bases, with 8 bases between them. Germline V CDR1 and CDR2: LNHDA, SQIVND (reference sequence). The sequence was collected from a woman aged 65 to 85 with renal cell carcinoma. Sample: blood, taken from a patient whose treatment included radiotherapy and nephrectomy. V is TRBV19 and J is TRBJ1-5; D is ambiguous. CDR3 coding DNA: TGTGCCAGTAGTATAATTGAAATCAATCAGCCCCAGCATTTT. Its protein product is CASSIIEINQPQHF.